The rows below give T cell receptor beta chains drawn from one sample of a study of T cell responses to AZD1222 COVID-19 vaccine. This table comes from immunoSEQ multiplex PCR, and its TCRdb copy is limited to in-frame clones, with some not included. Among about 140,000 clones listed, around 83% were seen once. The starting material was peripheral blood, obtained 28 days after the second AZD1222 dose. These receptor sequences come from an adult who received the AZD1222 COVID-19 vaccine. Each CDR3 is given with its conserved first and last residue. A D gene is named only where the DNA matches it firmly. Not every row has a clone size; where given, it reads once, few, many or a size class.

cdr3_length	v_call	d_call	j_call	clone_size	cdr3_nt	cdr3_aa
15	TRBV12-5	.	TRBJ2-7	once	TGTGCTAGTGGTTTAGGGGCCCTACCTCCCCACGAGCAGTACTTC	CASGLGALPPHEQYF
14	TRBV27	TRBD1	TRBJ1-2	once	TGTGCCAGCAGTTTATCCCGACAGGGAGGTGGCTACACCTTC	CASSLSRQGGGYTF
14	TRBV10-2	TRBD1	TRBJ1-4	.	TGCGCCAGCAGTAACAGGGGGGATAATGAAAAACTGTTTTTT	CASSNRGDNEKLFF
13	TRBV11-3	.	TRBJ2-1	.	TGTGCCAGCAGCTTAGCCCTAGGCAATGAGCAGTTCTTC	CASSLALGNEQFF
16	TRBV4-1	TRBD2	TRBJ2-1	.	TGCGCCAGCAGCCAAATTCGACTAGCGGTCTACAATGAGCAGTTCTTC	CASSQIRLAVYNEQFF
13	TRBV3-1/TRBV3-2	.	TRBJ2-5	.	TGTGCCAGCAGCAATAGAGGTGGAGAGACCCAGTACTTC	CASSNRGGETQYF
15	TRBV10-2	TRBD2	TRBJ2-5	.	TGCGCCAGCAGTGGAGGAGCGGGGAGTGAAGAGACCCAGTACTTC	CASSGGAGSEETQYF
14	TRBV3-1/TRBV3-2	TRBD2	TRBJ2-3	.	TGTGCCAGCAGCCCTGGGACTAACACAGATACGCAGTATTTT	CASSPGTNTDTQYF
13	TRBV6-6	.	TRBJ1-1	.	TGTGCCAGCAGTGGAGATGAGAACACTGAAGCTTTCTTT	CASSGDENTEAFF
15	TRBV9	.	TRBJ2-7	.	TGTGCCAGCAGCGTAGCCGGGGAGGGGGCCTACGAGCAGTACTTC	CASSVAGEGAYEQYF
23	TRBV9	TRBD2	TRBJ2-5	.	TGTGCCAGCAGCGTGGCGTCCCCCCTCGTGGGTGAGAGAGCGGGAGGGCCCCGGGAGACCCAGTACTTC	CASSVASPLVGERAGGPRETQYF
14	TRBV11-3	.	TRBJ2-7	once	TGTGCCAGCAGCCCCCTTGGGAGCTCCTACGAGCAGTACTTC	CASSPLGSSYEQYF
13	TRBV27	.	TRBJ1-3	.	TGTGCCAGCAGTTTATTTCTGGGAAACACCATATATTTT	CASSLFLGNTIYF
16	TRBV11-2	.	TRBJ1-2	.	TGTGCCAGCAGCCTGGGGAGGGGTGGCCTATCCTATGGCTACACCTTC	CASSLGRGGLSYGYTF
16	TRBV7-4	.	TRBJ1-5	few	TGTGCCAGCAGCTTAGTACGGGCGGGACTCAATCAGCCCCAGCATTTT	CASSLVRAGLNQPQHF
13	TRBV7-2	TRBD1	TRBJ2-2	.	TGTGCCAGCAGCTTGGGACAGATCGGGGAGCTGTTTTTT	CASSLGQIGELFF
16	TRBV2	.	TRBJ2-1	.	TGTGCCAGCAGTGTGGTTGGAGGCTTCTCCTACAATGAGCAGTTCTTC	CASSVVGGFSYNEQFF
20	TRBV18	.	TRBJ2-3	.	TGTGCCAGCTCACCGTCCAAGCTTAACCCGCGCCGATCTAGCACAGATACGCAGTATTTT	CASSPSKLNPRRSSTDTQYF
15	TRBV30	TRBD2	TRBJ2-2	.	TGTGCCTGGAGTGTACTGCTAGCGGGGTACGGGGAGCTGTTTTTT	CAWSVLLAGYGELFF
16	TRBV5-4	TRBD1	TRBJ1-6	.	TGTGCCAGCAGCTTGCTGTCGGGACAGGGGGCTTCACCCCTCCACTTT	CASSLLSGQGASPLHF
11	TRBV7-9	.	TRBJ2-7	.	TGTGCCAGCAGCTTAGACTACGAGCAGTACTTC	CASSLDYEQYF
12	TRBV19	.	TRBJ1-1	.	TGTGCCAGTATTGGACGGAACACTGAAGCTTTCTTT	CASIGRNTEAFF
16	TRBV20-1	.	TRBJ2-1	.	TGCAGTGCTAGTGGTACGGGCGTCAGATCCTACAATGAGCAGTTCTTC	CSASGTGVRSYNEQFF
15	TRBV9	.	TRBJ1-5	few	TGTGCCAGCAGCCCCAACCCAGGGACCTATCAGCCCCAGCATTTT	CASSPNPGTYQPQHF